A single T cell receptor (beta chain) is shown here with its context. Its antigen is not yet known. A single base is all that separates this from a far larger clone, so a read error is likely. The TCR beta CDR3 region was amplified from genomic DNA by two rounds of multiplex PCR. In the first round of PCR, primers specific to each TRBV and TRBJ gene were used, and the primer sequences are filed in Chinese patent CN105087789A. Universal primers were used in the second round of PCR. The Roche High Pure PCR Template Preparation Kit was used to extract genomic DNA from frozen PBMCs. Paired-end sequencing with 151 bp reads was performed on the libraries using an Illumina HiSeq 3000. The paper's processing steps were these. CutAdapt was used to remove raw reads lacking the multiplex PCR primer sequences. PEAR was used to merge high-quality paired reads into contigs. By alignment to reference sequences, MiXCR assigned TRB V, D and J gene segments to each contig. To remove sequencing errors, CDR3 sequences were clustered according to base quality and sequence similarity. Shannon entropy, normalized by the natural log of the productive TCR sequence number, served as the measure of diversity. To get clonality, Shannon entropy was divided by the natural log of the number of unique clonotypes, and that result was subtracted from one. The Youden index of ROC curves was used to select progression-free survival cut-offs for repertoire metrics, and analyses were performed in R 3.5.3. TCRdb redid the processing of the public reads, applying fastp at Q25 and MiXCR, and retained in-frame beta chains. Duplicate CDR3 protein sequences are folded into a single record with the most common DNA and genes. Clone size and V and J calls follow TCRdb, not the original study. Recorded for this sample are tens of thousands of distinct CDR3 sequences; around 41% of them occurred a single time. The leading ten clones occupy under 35% of the sample.

This entry is derived from a study of prognosis after radiotherapy for stage I lung cancer (dated by TCRdb to the early 2020s). About the study as a whole: Approximately 20 stage I NSCLC patients were enrolled in Nanjing, China, between early 2018 and 2019. About 20% of the 19 patients developed distant metastases after SBRT, at a median of around seven months; the other 15 showed no significant progression. Enrolled patients comprised approximately 14 with newly diagnosed primary stage I lung tumors and a few with oligometastatic NSCLC after surgical resection of the primary tumor. Squamous cell carcinoma histology was identified in several patients, and adenocarcinoma histology was identified in roughly eleven patients. Ages in the cohort of 10 to 15 men and five to seven women ranged from roughly 53 to 84 years, with a median of 74. All patients were regarded as medically inoperable, because of comorbidities in more than 10 patients and refusal of surgery in about seven patients. The study sequenced about 40 blood samples from about 20 patients, one before and one after SBRT per patient. This study profiled peripheral blood TCR beta repertoires from stage I NSCLC patients before and after stereotactic body radiotherapy and linked the repertoires to distant failure. Using image-guided IMRT or VMAT, SBRT was delivered in 3 to 5 fractions at a biologically effective dose of at least 100 Gy. No patient received concurrent therapy alongside SBRT.

Compared with germline, V lacks 8 bases and J lacks 7 bases; bases without a gene match: 9. The CDR3 numbers 14 residues from cysteine through phenylalanine. Only the CDR3 portion is preserved as DNA: 42 bases, with reading frame beginning at the first base. CDR1 and CDR2, looked up from the germline V gene, are MNHNS and SASEGT. What the research found in general, with its limitations: Post-SBRT Shannon entropy and its change from baseline were lower in patients who developed distant metastases; baseline Shannon entropy was not associated with metastases. None of the reported P values were adjusted for multiple comparisons. Whether the expanded TCR clones were tumor-specific was not determined. After SBRT, the count of unique TCR clones dropped from a median of roughly 9,700 beforehand to 6,500 to 7,500 afterward (Wilcoxon paired P=0.011). TRBV and TRBJ usage frequencies reportedly varied with metastasis status, involving two V genes at baseline and about 10 V and two J genes after SBRT. The small cohort and short follow-up limited the study, so independent validation of the findings is needed.

No patient had a history of other malignancies or prior chemotherapy or radiotherapy, and all had node-negative disease on CT and PET/CT. About 6.2 milliliters of peripheral venous blood were drawn into EDTA tubes at each of two time points. PBMCs were isolated by Ficoll-Paque Plus density-gradient centrifugation. Samples were stored at -80°C immediately after collection until analysis. The chain couples TRBV6-1 to TRBJ2-7, with 12 bases in between that match TRBD1. This TCR was recovered from a donor of 50 years or more with non-small cell lung cancer. The starting material was PBMCs, obtained before or after stereotactic body radiation therapy (not recorded which). The CDR3 protein: CASSRDRGRDEQYF. At the DNA level, the sequence is TGTGCCAGCTCTCGGGACAGGGGGCGGGATGAGCAGTACTTC.